This entry lists 25 T cell receptor beta chains sequenced from one sample in a study of technical replicates of blood from several donors. Using immunoSEQ multiplex PCR, the repertoire was profiled, and TCRdb retains in-frame clones only, with some absent. The sample lists 50,000 to 55,000 clones, 86% seen once, with roughly 5.8% in the top ten. The sample taken for sequencing was PBMCs. All receptors come from a human donor in good health. Some clones in this sample may be carry-over from other donors' samples.

The gene calls are TRBV2 and TRBJ1-4; D ambiguous. The CDR3 length is 15 residues. The germline V and J ends were trimmed by 8 bases and 6 bases, with 19 bases remaining between them. Germline assignment: CDR1 SNHLY and CDR2 FYNNEI. CDR3 protein: CASSRSVEDYEKLFF. CDR3 nucleotides: TGTGCCAGCTCCCGTTCCGTTGAGGATTATGAAAAACTGTTTTTT. Together with reference TRBV2 and TRBJ1-4, the CDR3 gives the full variable domain: EPEVTQTPSHQVTQMGQEVILRCVPISNHLYFYWYRQILGQKVEFLVSFYNNEISEKSEIFDDQFSVERPDGSNFTLKIRSTKLEDSAMYFCASSRSVEDYEKLFFGSGTQLSVL.

The J gene is TRBJ2-7, the V gene TRBV7-3, with TRBD2 as a possible D gene (5 bases). From germline, CDR1 is SGHTA and CDR2 FQGTGA. The CDR3 has 13 residues. The germline V and J ends were trimmed by 3 bases and 6 bases, with 12 bases remaining between them. CDR3 in DNA: TGTGCCAGCAGCTTGCAAGCTAGCAGCGAGCAGTACTTC. This gives the protein CASSLQASSEQYF.

The chain couples TRBV2 to TRBJ1-1, with TRBD1 matching over 8 bases. CDR1 is SNHLY and CDR2 is FYNNEI in the germline V gene. There are 15 residues in the CDR3. V shed 5 bases and J 1 base; nucleotides not matched to a gene: 6. CDR3 coding DNA: TGTGCCAGCAGTCGACAGGGGATGGGGAACACTGAAGCTTTCTTT. Translated, it gives CASSRQGMGNTEAFF.

V usage is TRBV30 and J usage is TRBJ2-1; 7 bases agree with TRBD1. J was trimmed by 3 bases and V by 6 bases; bases with no gene match: 5. CDR3 length: 13 amino acids. Germline V gene sequence: CDR1 GTSNPN, CDR2 SVGIG (reference sequence). The CDR3 spells CACKGAFYNEQFF. CDR3 DNA: TGTGCCTGTAAGGGGGCGTTCTACAATGAGCAGTTCTTC.

V usage is TRBV21-1 and J usage is TRBJ1-1; the table calls TRBD1, which could not be checked here. TRBV21-1 is a documented pseudogene. The CDR3 is 15 residues long. The CDR3 DNA sequence: TGTGCCAGCATCGAAACAGGGGCCCTGAACACTGAAGCTTTCTTT. It translates to CASIETGALNTEAFF.

The V and J genes are TRBV7-9 and TRBJ2-7; D is perhaps TRBD2 (5 bases). In germline, CDR1 is SEHNR, CDR2 FQNEAQ (reference sequence). V was shortened by 5 bases and J by 3 bases, with 17 bases between the two germline ends. This CDR3 is 15 amino acids long. The CDR3 DNA sequence: TGTGCCAGCAGCCAGGACTCAAATTACGTCTACGAGCAGTACTTC. Translating gives CASSQDSNYVYEQYF.

V and J are TRBV6-6 and TRBJ1-5; the D gene is possibly TRBD1 (5 bases). The CDR3 runs to 16 residues. Germline loops: CDR1 MNHNY, CDR2 SVGAGI (reference sequence). Trimming removed 0 bases at V and 4 bases at J, with 13 bases between. CDR3 region: CASSYSTGQRNQPQHF. The CDR3 coding sequence is TGTGCCAGCAGTTACTCCACAGGCCAAAGGAATCAGCCCCAGCATTTT.

V usage is TRBV27 and J usage is TRBJ1-5; possible D gene TRBD1, 5 bases. The V gene lost 2 bases and the J gene lost 2 bases, with 7 bases spanning the gap. The CDR3 is 14 residues long. Germline V lookup: CDR1 MNHEY, CDR2 SMNVEV (reference sequence). Here the CDR3 reads CASSLARGNQPQHF. CDR3 nucleotide sequence: TGTGCCAGCAGTTTAGCCAGGGGCAATCAGCCCCAGCATTTT.

The chain couples TRBV9 to TRBJ2-7; a weak D match, TRBD2 (5 bases). This CDR3 has 14 amino acids. The V gene lost 3 bases and the J gene lost 7 bases, with 17 bases spanning the gap. Per germline, CDR1 SGDLS and CDR2 YYNGEE. The CDR3 sequence is CASSAAGTSGEQYF. The DNA of the CDR3 is TGTGCCAGCAGCGCGGCTGGAACGTCGGGGGAGCAGTACTTC.

The chain recombines TRBV14 with TRBJ2-5, with 7 nucleotides matching TRBD1. The trim removed 4 bases at V and 5 bases at J, leaving 7 bases unmatched. Germline lookup yields CDR1 SGHDN and CDR2 FVKESK. This CDR3 has 14 amino acids. The CDR3 nucleotides read TGTGCCAGCAGCCCAGCCAGGGGGTGTGAGACCCAGTACTTC. Translated: CASSPARGCETQYF. The full variable domain, completed using reference TRBV14 and TRBJ2-5, is EAGVTQFPSHSVIEKGQTVTLRCDPISGHDNLYWYRRVMGKEIKFLLHFVKESKQDESGMPNNRFLAERTGGTYSTLKVQPAELEDSGVYFCASSPARGCETQYFGPGTRLLVL.

The chain joins TRBV30 to TRBJ2-1; D perhaps matches TRBD2 (5 bases). The CDR3 loop spans 12 amino acids. V shed 3 bases and J shed 9 bases, with 12 bases lying between them. The germline CDR1 and CDR2 sequences are GTSNPN and SVGIG (reference sequence). This CDR3 reads CAWSHSRGEQFF. The CDR3 coding sequence is TGTGCCTGGAGCCACTCCCGGGGTGAGCAGTTCTTC.

The V and J genes are TRBV9 and TRBJ2-1; D might be TRBD2 (5 bases). There are 13 residues in the CDR3. V lost 0 bases and J 6 bases, leaving 7 bases between the germline ends. Germline V gives CDR1 SGDLS, CDR2 YYNGEE. CDR3 coding DNA: TGTGCCAGCAGCGTAGTTGGGAGCAATGAGCAGTTCTTC. The encoded protein is CASSVVGSNEQFF. The full variable domain, its missing parts supplied by reference TRBV9 and TRBJ2-1, is DSGVTQTPKHLITATGQRVTLRCSPRSGDLSVYWYQQSLDQGLQFLIQYYNGEERAKGNILERFSAQQFPDLHSELNLSSLELGDSALYFCASSVVGSNEQFFGPGTRLTVL.

J is TRBJ2-3 and V is TRBV18, with 14 bases fitting TRBD2. From germline, CDR1 is KGHSH and CDR2 LQKENI. The V gene end was trimmed by 2 bases and the J gene end by 7 bases; junction bases not matched to a gene: 5. The CDR3 is 16 residues long. CDR3 sequence: CASSPVTSGGANTQYF. The CDR3 DNA reads TGTGCCAGCTCACCAGTGACTAGCGGGGGGGCAAATACGCAGTATTTT.

The rearrangement links TRBV6-6 to TRBJ1-2; possible D gene TRBD1, 5 bases. Per the germline V gene, CDR1 is MNHNY and CDR2 is SVGAGI (reference sequence). The V and J ends lost 10 bases and 2 bases respectively, with 17 bases between them. The CDR3 contains 14 residues. CDR3 sequence: CAISPGNGNYGYTF. CDR3 nucleotides: TGTGCCATCTCTCCAGGGAACGGGAACTATGGCTACACCTTC.

The rearrangement joins TRBV7-2 to TRBJ2-3, with TRBD2 identical over 11 bases. J was trimmed by 4 bases and V by 2 bases; bases with no gene match: 2. The CDR3 consists of 15 residues. The germline CDR1 and CDR2 sequences are SGHTA and FQGNSA. CDR3 amino acids: CASSLPLAGADTQYF. The CDR3 DNA follows: TGTGCCAGCAGCTTACCACTAGCGGGAGCAGATACGCAGTATTTT.

The chain recombines TRBV5-1 with TRBJ2-7; TRBD1 matches at 10 bases. The length of the CDR3 is 15 residues. The trim removed 0 bases at V and 3 bases at J, leaving 3 bases unmatched. Germline lookup yields CDR1 SGHRS and CDR2 YFSETQ. The CDR3 sequence: CASSLGRTGGYEQYF. The CDR3 DNA sequence: TGCGCCAGCAGCTTGGGACGGACAGGGGGCTACGAGCAGTACTTC.

The V and J genes are TRBV10-3 and TRBJ2-1, with D possibly matching TRBD2 (5 bases). The germline V gene has CDR1 ENHRY and CDR2 SYGVKD. This CDR3 is 12 amino acids long. Trimming shortened V by 8 bases and J by 7 bases, and 12 bases separated the two germline ends. In DNA, the CDR3 is TGTGCCATCGCGGTTAGCGCGAATGAGCAGTTCTTC. This translates into CAIAVSANEQFF.

The chain is built from TRBV10-3 and TRBJ1-1; 7 bases match TRBD1. The CDR3 has 18 amino acids. Germline loops: CDR1 ENHRY, CDR2 SYGVKD. With V trimmed by 3 bases and J by 3 bases, 16 bases remained unmatched. The CDR3 DNA follows: TGTGCCATCAGTGACCCACTTTCAGGGGGGCCGGGGGACACTGAAGCTTTCTTT. Protein sequence: CAISDPLSGGPGDTEAFF.

V and J are TRBV4-3 and TRBJ2-7; D is possibly TRBD2 (6 bases). Germline CDR1 reads LGHNA; CDR2 reads YSLEER. The CDR3 consists of 14 residues. V dropped 4 bases and J dropped 0 bases, with 10 bases sitting between them. The CDR3 sequence: CASSRTNGSYEQYF. CDR3 nucleotide sequence: TGCGCCAGCAGCCGGACTAACGGCTCCTACGAGCAGTACTTC.

The V gene is TRBV15, the J gene TRBJ1-4; tentatively, D is TRBD1 (5 bases). The CDR3 is made up of 14 amino acids. Between the trimmed V and J ends, which lost 2 bases and 5 bases, there was a span of 9 bases. Germline assignment: CDR1 LNHNV and CDR2 YYDKDF (reference sequence). CDR3 DNA sequence: TGTGCCACCAGCAGACAGGGTTCCAATGAAAAACTGTTTTTT. Encoded protein: CATSRQGSNEKLFF.

This chain joins TRBV5-1 and TRBJ1-2; TRBD1 agrees at 9 bases. Germline assignment: CDR1 SGHRS and CDR2 YFSETQ. This CDR3 is built from 14 residues. Losses at the gene ends were 3 bases for V and 7 bases for J; bases not matched to a gene: 7. The CDR3 loop is CASSSDRGWAGYTF. For the CDR3, the DNA is TGCGCCAGCAGCTCGGACAGGGGCTGGGCTGGCTACACCTTC.

The chain couples TRBV5-1 to TRBJ2-5; D call uncertain. Trimming shortened V by 4 bases and J by 1 base, and 11 bases separated the two germline ends. The CDR3 is 14 amino acids. Germline loops: CDR1 SGHRS, CDR2 YFSETQ. The CDR3 nucleotides are TGCGCCAGCAGCATGGGCAGTATCCAAGAGACCCAGTACTTC. Amino acid sequence: CASSMGSIQETQYF.

The chain combines TRBV5-1 with TRBJ1-1; no firm D call. The CDR3 covers 15 residues. The V gene lost 0 bases and the J gene lost 0 bases, with 9 bases spanning the gap. Germline loops: CDR1 SGHRS, CDR2 YFSETQ. The CDR3 region has the DNA TGCGCCAGCAGCTTGGTCGTGGGCATGAACACTGAAGCTTTCTTT. It encodes CASSLVVGMNTEAFF.

V is TRBV2 and J is TRBJ2-5, with 9 bases aligning to TRBD1. The CDR3 loop spans 15 amino acids. CDR1 and CDR2 from the germline V gene are SNHLY and FYNNEI. Trimming removed 3 bases from V and 0 bases from J; junction bases left unmatched: 2. Here the CDR3 reads CASSEDRGYQETQYF. The CDR3 nucleotides read TGTGCCAGCAGTGAGGACAGGGGCTACCAAGAGACCCAGTACTTC.

The V gene is TRBV6-1, the J gene TRBJ1-5; D possibly corresponds to TRBD1 (6 bases). V was cut by 3 bases and J by 2 bases, with 14 bases left in between. The CDR3 totals 16 residues. The V gene's germline CDR1 is MNHNS and CDR2 SASEGT. The CDR3 loop reads CASSDDRRGGNQPQHF. In DNA form, the CDR3 reads TGTGCCAGCAGTGATGACAGGCGAGGGGGCAATCAGCCCCAGCATTTT.